This T cell receptor beta chain stems from a study of T cell responses to AZD1222 COVID-19 vaccine. Study findings and constraints: Receipt of two AZD1222 doses was followed by a rise in Spike-specific TCR breadth and depth. Donors, mostly white British, included more females; clonal diversity was possibly underestimated. Vaccine-associated CD4 TCRs spanned spike, dominant at 160-218 and 743-854. Repertoire samples came only from after the peak T cell response.

Details on this clone: The antigen is unknown.

The assay was immunoSEQ multiplex PCR, and TCRdb's table has in-frame clones only and misses some. Of 60,000 to 75,000 clones in the sample, about 90% were seen once. The origin of this receptor is an adult in good health. Sequencing was performed on peripheral blood, taken on day 0 of AZD1222 vaccination.

CDR3 DNA: TGTGCCAGCAGCCTTAACCGGGCTACTAATGAAAAACTGTTTTTT. Residues: CASSLNRATNEKLFF. The genes are TRBV16 and TRBJ1-4; no definite D call. The CDR3 has 15 residues. Trimming pared 4 bases from V and 2 bases from J, leaving 11 bases between. The germline V gene has CDR1 KGHSY and CDR2 FQNENV.